Given below is one T cell receptor beta chain in context. The source of the sample is a study of Ad26.COV2.S vaccination and SARS-CoV-2 variants. Only in-frame clones appear in the TCRdb table, and some are missing; sequencing was by immunoSEQ multiplex PCR. The profile shows some 640,000 clones, around 89% of them singletons. Treatment given: over 15 received Ad26.COV2.S at low or high dose, single or two shots; about five received placebo; per-sample allocation not given. All samples were drawn on day 63, counting from the first vaccine or placebo injection. Germline V gene data show CDR1 as MNHNS and CDR2 as SASEGT. The CDR3 covers 12 residues. The V gene end was trimmed by 2 bases and the J gene end by 6 bases; junction bases not matched to a gene: 0.

The sequence derives from a person aged 18 to 59 who received the Ad26.COV2.S COVID-19 vaccine or a placebo. This specimen consisted of peripheral blood, obtained in a trial of Ad26.COV2.S vaccine versus placebo. V usage is TRBV6-1 and J usage is TRBJ2-7, with TRBD1 identical over 8 bases. Here the CDR3 reads CASSEQGAEQYF. The CDR3, as DNA: TGTGCCAGCAGTGAACAGGGGGCCGAGCAGTACTTC.